The present T cell receptor (beta chain) was sequenced within a study of Graves' ophthalmopathy and Graves' hyperthyroidism. Study-wide background: Pretreatment peripheral blood was obtained at initial diagnosis.

As the template, RNA transcripts were used to amplify TCR beta CDR3 regions. HTBI primers were employed in first-round RT-PCR, then a second-round multiplex PCR followed. TCRdb reprocessed the multiplex PCR reads with MiXCR, giving one entry per CDR3 protein. This sample yields hundreds of thousands of distinct CDR3 sequences, of which about a fifth are seen a single time; approximately 6.9% belongs to the top ten. Germline assignment: CDR1 MNHEY and CDR2 SVGAGI. The CDR3 loop spans 17 amino acids. Stable hyperthyroidism meant no progression to ophthalmopathy within 18 months of follow-up. Eligible hyperthyroidism cases comprised new diagnoses of under 2 months' duration in individuals aged 18 to 65. This clonotype was seen a handful of times. The junction differs from germline at one of its ends, possibly a read error.

The clonotype comes from a woman younger than 35 with stable Graves' hyperthyroidism. Some clones in this sample may be carry-over from other donors' samples. The V call is TRBV6-5, the J call TRBJ2-2; D may be TRBD2 (6 bases). The sequencing input was peripheral blood. CDR3: CASSYSSLLSNTGGLFF. In DNA, the CDR3 is TGTGCCAGCAGTTACTCGTCCCTCCTATCGAACACCGGGGGGCTGTTTTTT.